One and the same sample provided the 30 T cell receptor beta chains below, sequenced in a study of blood T cell repertoires in COVID-19. Assay used: immunoSEQ multiplex PCR; TCRdb lists only in-frame clones, some missing. Of about 260,000 clones in the sample, 75% to 90% were seen once. The sequenced sample consisted of peripheral blood. These receptor sequences come from a man aged 30 to 39 with active or convalescent COVID-19.

The J gene is TRBJ1-1, the V gene TRBV7-2, with D hard to call. V was shortened by 1 base and J by 11 bases, with 8 bases between the two germline ends. Per the germline V gene, CDR1 is SGHTA and CDR2 is FQGNSA. The CDR3 has 11 residues. The CDR3 region has the DNA TGTGCCAGCAGCTTAGGTCAGGTGGCTTTCTTT. Protein sequence: CASSLGQVAFF.

The chain is built from TRBV10-3 and TRBJ1-5, with a tentative D call TRBD1 (5 bases). The V end was cut by 10 bases, the J end by 4 bases, with 20 bases between. The CDR3 spans 15 residues. The germline gives CDR1 ENHRY, CDR2 SYGVKD. The CDR3 loop reads CATRTGPGWNQPQHF. CDR3 DNA sequence: TGTGCCACCCGGACCGGTCCAGGGTGGAATCAGCCCCAGCATTTT.

The chain joins TRBV6-6 to TRBJ1-4; 11 bases fit TRBD1. Germline-derived CDR1 and CDR2 are MNHNY and SVGAGI (reference sequence). The V gene end was trimmed by 6 bases and the J gene end by 5 bases; junction bases not matched to a gene: 2. The CDR3 is 14 residues long. The CDR3 reads CASRRDRGNEKLFF. CDR3 nucleotides: TGTGCCAGCAGACGGGACAGGGGGAATGAAAAACTGTTTTTT.

The J gene is TRBJ2-7, the V gene TRBV7-9; the D gene is possibly TRBD2 (5 bases). The CDR3 extends over 12 amino acids. Germline CDR1 SEHNR, CDR2 FQNEAQ (reference sequence). Trimming removed 5 bases at V and 5 bases at J, with 10 bases between. The CDR3 here is CASSAAGHEQYF. CDR3 DNA sequence: TGTGCCAGCAGCGCCGCGGGCCACGAGCAGTACTTC.

The rearrangement joins TRBV6-5 to TRBJ2-3, with D perhaps TRBD1 (6 bases). The CDR3 length is 15 residues. Trimming pared 6 bases from V and 0 bases from J, leaving 13 bases between. Germline V gene sequence: CDR1 MNHEY, CDR2 SVGAGI. This chain's CDR3 is CASSLMGTSTDTQYF. The CDR3 region has the DNA TGTGCCAGCAGCCTGATGGGGACAAGCACAGATACGCAGTATTTT.

This clone was counted only a few times. The chain employs TRBV30 and TRBJ2-1, with 11 bases that match TRBD2. CDR1 is GTSNPN, CDR2 SVGIG, per germline (reference sequence). CDR3 length equals 14 residues. V trimming: 3 bases; J trimming: 7 bases; junction bases outside the gene matches: 5. DNA of the CDR3: TGTGCCTGGAGCAGACTAGCGGGGTTTAATGAGCAGTTCTTC. It codes for CAWSRLAGFNEQFF.

CDR3 residues: CASSQRGANSANEQFF. For the CDR3, the DNA is TGTGCCAGCAGCCAACGGGGGGCCAATTCCGCCAATGAGCAGTTCTTC. This chain links TRBV7-2 with TRBJ2-1, with a weak D call TRBD2 (7 bases). The V and J ends lost 5 bases and 6 bases respectively, with 20 bases between them. CDR1 and CDR2 (germline): SGHTA, FQGNSA. This CDR3 has 16 amino acids.

This clone was recorded once. The chain uses TRBV4-3 and TRBJ1-1; tentatively, D is TRBD1 (6 bases). The CDR3 length is 14 residues. V lost 1 base to trimming and J lost 3 bases, with 9 bases between them. Germline CDR1 and CDR2: LGHNA and YSLEER. CDR3 coding DNA: TGCGCCAGCAGCCAAGGACAGGCTTACACTGAAGCTTTCTTT. Translating gives CASSQGQAYTEAFF.

This chain uses TRBV18 with TRBJ2-1; 8 positions match TRBD2. This CDR3 contains 16 residues. The ends lost 5 bases at V and 8 bases at J; junction bases unmatched: 14. Germline CDR1 KGHSH, CDR2 LQKENI. The CDR3 DNA is TGTGCCAGCTCAACCCGCTCGGGGGGGTTTAGCGATGAGCAGTTCTTC. Amino acid sequence: CASSTRSGGFSDEQFF.

This clone was counted a single time. The gene calls are TRBV3-1 (or the pseudogene TRBV3-2) and TRBJ2-7; tentative D call: TRBD2 (6 bases). Germline V gene data show CDR1 as LGHDT and CDR2 as YNNKEL (reference sequence). Deletions cut 1 base from V and 3 bases from J, with 13 bases between. CDR3 length: 15 amino acids. The CDR3 spells CASSQAVAALYEQYF. In DNA, the CDR3 is TGTGCCAGCAGCCAAGCGGTAGCGGCCCTCTACGAGCAGTACTTC.

In DNA, the CDR3 is TGTGCCAGCAGTTACCTTTCTAGCGGGTTTTCAGATACGCAGTATTTT. Translating it yields CASSYLSSGFSDTQYF. The chain joins TRBV6-2 or TRBV6-3 to TRBJ2-3, with 8 bases matching TRBD2. The germline gives CDR1 MNHEY, CDR2 SVGEGT. The CDR3 runs to 16 residues. Trimming at V came to 2 bases and at J to 4 bases, leaving 8 bases not matched to a gene.

This clone was counted a few times. This rearrangement joins TRBV11-2 to TRBJ1-1, with 10 nucleotides matching TRBD1. V shed 4 bases and J 0 bases; nucleotides not matched to a gene: 8. In germline, CDR1 is SGHAT, CDR2 FQNNGV. This CDR3 contains 17 residues. The CDR3 DNA reads TGTGCCAGCAGCTCAATCGACAGGGGGCCGGTGAACACTGAAGCTTTCTTT. Its protein is CASSSIDRGPVNTEAFF.

This chain joins TRBV15 and TRBJ1-1, with a weak D call TRBD1 (5 bases). CDR3 size: 16 residues. CDR1 is LNHNV and CDR2 is YYDKDF in the germline V gene (reference sequence). V dropped 6 bases and J dropped 1 base, with 18 bases sitting between them. The CDR3 loop reads CATRAISTVGNTEAFF. For the CDR3, the DNA is TGTGCCACCAGAGCCATTTCGACAGTGGGGAACACTGAAGCTTTCTTT.

This clone appeared a few times. V usage is TRBV9 and J usage is TRBJ1-6; unclear D gene. The CDR3 loop spans 16 amino acids. Germline CDR1 and CDR2: SGDLS and YYNGEE. Trimming removed 3 bases at V and 10 bases at J, with 20 bases between. The CDR3 spells CASSALGVEVGSPLHF. CDR3 nucleotide sequence: TGTGCCAGCAGCGCCCTCGGGGTGGAGGTTGGATCACCCCTCCACTTT.

This sequence joins TRBV18 and TRBJ1-3; a possible D gene is TRBD1 (5 bases). CDR1 is KGHSH, CDR2 LQKENI, per germline. The length of the CDR3 is 15 residues. Trimming took off 3 bases at V and 0 bases at J, with 9 bases between the two ends. CDR3 region: CASSPTGASGNTIYF. DNA for the CDR3: TGTGCCAGCTCACCTACAGGCGCCTCTGGAAACACCATATATTTT.

The rearrangement uses TRBV6-5 and TRBJ1-4, with D hard to call. The CDR3 has 14 residues. CDR1 MNHEY and CDR2 SVGAGI come from the germline V gene. The V end lost 8 bases, the J end lost 0 bases, and 10 bases lay between the germline ends. CDR3 sequence reads: CASRTAATNEKLFF. Written as DNA, the CDR3 is TGTGCCAGCCGTACAGCGGCAACTAATGAAAAACTGTTTTTT.

The chain couples TRBV5-8 to TRBJ1-1, with TRBD1 identical over 8 bases. The germline gives CDR1 SGHTS, CDR2 YDEGEE. Trimming removed 2 bases from V and 4 bases from J; junction bases left unmatched: 7. The CDR3 spans 15 residues. The CDR3 sequence: CASSFADREATEAFF. The CDR3 DNA reads TGTGCCAGCAGCTTTGCGGACAGGGAGGCCACTGAAGCTTTCTTT.

The chain has TRBV12-3 or TRBV12-4 and TRBJ1-2; the D is unclear. V was pared by 2 bases and J by 2 bases, with 6 bases between. The CDR3 runs 13 residues. For the CDR3, the DNA is TGTGCCAGCAGTTTATCTGAGAACTATGGCTACACCTTC. This codes for CASSLSENYGYTF.

The rearrangement joins TRBV4-2 to TRBJ1-1; possible D gene TRBD1, 5 bases. The CDR3 has 16 residues. Per the germline V gene, CDR1 is LGHNA and CDR2 is YNFKEQ. V was pared by 3 bases and J by 0 bases, with 14 bases between. The CDR3 sequence is CASSQDQTAMNTEAFF. The DNA of the CDR3 is TGTGCCAGCAGCCAGGACCAGACAGCCATGAACACTGAAGCTTTCTTT.

This clone was seen a handful of times. The chain couples TRBV10-3 to TRBJ1-5; TRBD1 agrees at 11 bases. The CDR3 has 14 amino acids. After removal of 6 bases from V and 4 bases from J, the junction contained 2 bases not matched to a gene. The germline V gene has CDR1 ENHRY and CDR2 SYGVKD. CDR3 nucleotide sequence: TGTGCCATCAGAGGGGACAGGGGGAATCAGCCCCAGCATTTT. Translation: CAIRGDRGNQPQHF.

The chain combines TRBV3-1 (or the pseudogene TRBV3-2) with TRBJ1-3; possible D gene TRBD1, 5 bases. Looked up from germline, CDR1 is LGHDT and CDR2 is YNNKEL (reference sequence). V was cut by 5 bases and J by 8 bases, with 19 bases left in between. CDR3 length: 15 amino acids. The CDR3 sequence is CASSSGPDTGDTIYF. The CDR3 DNA is TGTGCCAGCAGCTCAGGGCCCGATACAGGAGACACCATATATTTT.

The chain couples TRBV2 to TRBJ2-7; possible D gene TRBD1, 5 bases. The CDR3 has 14 residues. Germline CDR1 SNHLY, CDR2 FYNNEI. Trimming took off 3 bases at V and 5 bases at J, with 14 bases between the two ends. CDR3 DNA: TGTGCCAGCAGTGAGTGGGGCGATGACAACGAGCAGTACTTC. Its translation: CASSEWGDDNEQYF.

This clone was picked up a small number of times. The V call is TRBV29-1, the J call TRBJ1-2, with D tentatively TRBD1 (6 bases). This CDR3 is 14 amino acids long. From germline, CDR1 is SQVTM and CDR2 ANQGSEA. The ends were cut back, 6 bases at V and 8 bases at J, with 22 bases in the middle. CDR3 DNA: TGCAGCGTAGAAAAGGGCCAGGGGAGTCAAGGCTACACCTTC. It is translated as CSVEKGQGSQGYTF.

The chain employs TRBV7-8 and TRBJ2-7, with D possibly matching TRBD1 (6 bases). CDR1 and CDR2 (germline): SGHVS, FQNEAQ. Deletions cut 5 bases from V and 2 bases from J, with 37 bases between. The CDR3 length is 22 residues. The CDR3: CASSASPRTPTGSARIAYEQYF. CDR3 nucleotide sequence: TGTGCCAGCAGCGCCTCACCACGAACCCCGACAGGATCGGCCAGGATCGCCTACGAGCAGTACTTC. Full variable domain (outside the CDR3, taken from reference TRBV7-8 and TRBJ2-7): GAGVSQSPRYKVAKRGQDVALRCDPISGHVSLFWYQQALGQGPEFLTYFQNEAQLDKSGLPSDRFFAERPEGSVSTLKIQRTQQEDSAVYLCASSASPRTPTGSARIAYEQYFGPGTRLTVT.

The rearrangement uses TRBV9 and TRBJ2-1; 12 nucleotides agree with TRBD2. J was trimmed by 8 bases and V by 4 bases; bases with no gene match: 10. CDR1 SGDLS and CDR2 YYNGEE come from the germline V gene. The CDR3 consists of 16 residues. CDR3 coding DNA: TGTGCCAGCAGCCCCGCTCGGACTAGCGGGGATGATGAGCAGTTCTTC. Translated, it gives CASSPARTSGDDEQFF.

This clone was detected only once. This chain connects TRBV13 to TRBJ2-3, with 10 bases identical to TRBD2. J lost 6 bases, V lost 5 bases, and 11 bases had no gene match. Germline CDR1 and CDR2: PRHDT and FYEKMQ (reference sequence). This CDR3 contains 16 residues. The CDR3 loop is CASSAAPAGGPDTQYF. CDR3 sequence (DNA): TGTGCCAGCAGCGCCGCCCCAGCGGGGGGGCCCGATACGCAGTATTTT.

The chain has TRBV30 and TRBJ1-4; a weak D match, TRBD1 (6 bases). Germline CDR1 and CDR2: GTSNPN and SVGIG (reference sequence). The V end lost 4 bases, the J end lost 7 bases, and 22 bases lay between the germline ends. The CDR3 extends over 16 amino acids. The CDR3 region has the DNA TGTGCCTGGAAAAAACCAGGGGTTGTCAAGCCTGAAAAACTGTTTTTT. This translates into CAWKKPGVVKPEKLFF.

This clone was seen at least ten times. The chain is built from TRBV4-2 and TRBJ2-7, with a tentative D call TRBD2 (5 bases). Trimming removed 3 bases at V and 1 base at J, with 16 bases between. This CDR3 spans 16 amino acids. CDR1 and CDR2 (germline): LGHNA, YNFKEQ. The DNA of the CDR3 is TGTGCCAGCAGCCATGCCGAGGGAACGGATTCCTACGAGCAGTACTTC. Its protein product is CASSHAEGTDSYEQYF.

The V and J genes are TRBV2 and TRBJ1-3; D is ambiguous. Per germline, CDR1 SNHLY and CDR2 FYNNEI. This CDR3 has 14 amino acids. The V gene lost 6 bases and the J gene lost 0 bases, with 9 bases spanning the gap. This CDR3 reads CASRSPSSGNTIYF. In DNA form, the CDR3 reads TGTGCCAGCAGGAGCCCGAGCTCTGGAAACACCATATATTTT. The whole variable domain, remainder taken from reference TRBV2 and TRBJ1-3, is EPEVTQTPSHQVTQMGQEVILRCVPISNHLYFYWYRQILGQKVEFLVSFYNNEISEKSEIFDDQFSVERPDGSNFTLKIRSTKLEDSAMYFCASRSPSSGNTIYFGEGSWLTVV.

The CDR3 sequence is CASGYRAEPQHF. For the CDR3, the DNA is TGTGCCAGCGGCTACAGGGCGGAGCCCCAGCATTTT. V and J are TRBV19 and TRBJ1-5; possible D gene TRBD1, 6 bases. This CDR3 has 12 residues. CDR1 and CDR2 from the germline V gene are LNHDA and SQIVND (reference sequence). Trimming stripped 9 bases from V and 8 bases from J, with 14 bases between.